This passage covers 10 T cell receptor beta chains from one sample sequenced in a study of shared clonotypes between healthy human individuals. The method was immunoSEQ multiplex PCR; TCRdb's version includes in-frame clones alone and lacks a portion of them. The sample has about 530,000 clones, roughly 95% seen once. The material sequenced was naive CD4+ T cells sorted from blood. Subset defined: CD45RA+ positively selected. The source is a woman in her twenties or thirties in good health.

The chain links TRBV10-3 to TRBJ1-3, with a tentative D call TRBD1 (5 bases). The V gene's germline CDR1 is ENHRY and CDR2 SYGVKD. V was shortened by 3 bases and J by 1 base, with 7 bases between the two germline ends. This CDR3 is 14 amino acids long. The CDR3 protein is CAISDRASGNTIYF. The CDR3 DNA follows: TGTGCCATCAGTGACAGGGCTTCTGGAAACACCATATATTTT.

The rearrangement joins TRBV28 to TRBJ2-5; D ambiguous. The CDR3 has 14 residues. The germline V gene has CDR1 MDHEN and CDR2 SYDVKM. V shed 3 bases and J shed 6 bases, with 14 bases lying between them. Written as DNA, the CDR3 is TGTGCCAGCAGTTTTGATGAGGTCAGGAAGACCCAGTACTTC. Translation gives CASSFDEVRKTQYF.

J is TRBJ2-5 and V is TRBV9, with 8 bases matching TRBD2. This CDR3 has 15 residues. With 4 bases clipped from V and 4 bases from J, the junction kept 9 bases outside the gene matches. From germline, CDR1 is SGDLS and CDR2 YYNGEE. The CDR3 loop is CASSSWSGGGETQYF. DNA of the CDR3: TGTGCCAGCAGCTCCTGGAGCGGGGGAGGAGAGACCCAGTACTTC.

The chain is built from TRBV2 and TRBJ2-3; TRBD2 matches 9 bases. Germline V gene sequence: CDR1 SNHLY, CDR2 FYNNEI. The CDR3 loop spans 17 amino acids. The J segment lost 4 bases and the V segment lost 6 bases, leaving 14 bases of the junction unmatched. The CDR3 nucleotides read TGTGCCAGCAGCCGCGGGGGGGTGGGACATGGCGCAGATACGCAGTATTTT. It yields the protein CASSRGGVGHGADTQYF.

J is TRBJ1-2 and V is TRBV18; tentative D call: TRBD1 (5 bases). V was shortened by 1 base and J by 6 bases, with 21 bases between the two germline ends. Germline CDR1 and CDR2: KGHSH and LQKENI. This CDR3 has 17 residues. CDR3 in DNA: TGTGCCAGCTCACCACGGATTAGGGCAGGGAGTGTCGATGGCTACACCTTC. The encoded protein is CASSPRIRAGSVDGYTF.

The gene calls are TRBV28 and TRBJ2-7, with 13 bases aligning to TRBD2. V gave up 6 bases and J gave up 3 bases; unmatched junction bases: 8. CDR3 length equals 16 residues. CDR1 and CDR2 (germline): MDHEN, SYDVKM. CDR3 loop: CASSYGLAGVVYEQYF. In nucleotides, the CDR3 is TGTGCCAGCAGCTATGGACTAGCGGGAGTAGTCTACGAGCAGTACTTC.

In this sample, this clone turned up once. The CDR3 region has the DNA TGTGCCAGCAGGCTCGCGGGGGGGCTGGCAGGGACCCAGTACTTC. Encoded protein: CASRLAGGLAGTQYF. The V call is TRBV6-6, the J call TRBJ2-5, with 9 nucleotides matching TRBD2. CDR3 length equals 15 residues. V dropped 6 bases and J dropped 7; count of bases not matched to a gene: 12. From germline, CDR1 is MNHNY and CDR2 SVGAGI (reference sequence).

The chain joins TRBV28 to TRBJ2-7, with D tentatively TRBD1 or TRBD2 (5 bases each). Germline lookup yields CDR1 MDHEN and CDR2 SYDVKM. Trimming took 7 bases from V and 2 from J, leaving 18 bases between them. CDR3 length: 15 residues. This CDR3 reads CASTQMGTETYEQYF. Here the CDR3 DNA reads TGTGCCAGCACCCAGATGGGGACGGAGACCTACGAGCAGTACTTC.

The chain couples TRBV27 to TRBJ2-1, with D unresolved. CDR1 and CDR2 (germline): MNHEY, SMNVEV (reference sequence). V lost 3 bases, J lost 3 bases, and 15 bases lay in between. The CDR3 loop spans 16 amino acids. This chain's CDR3 is CASSFRARPFYNEQFF. For the CDR3, the DNA is TGTGCCAGCAGTTTTCGCGCTCGACCATTCTACAATGAGCAGTTCTTC.

This clone came up once. V is TRBV7-9 and J is TRBJ2-3; maybe TRBD1 (6 bases). Trimming removed 5 bases at V and 2 bases at J, with 11 bases between. The CDR3 spans 14 residues. Germline assignment: CDR1 SEHNR and CDR2 FQNEAQ (reference sequence). The chain's CDR3 is CASSLDRLTDTQYF. As DNA, the CDR3 is TGTGCCAGCAGCCTTGACAGGCTCACAGATACGCAGTATTTT.